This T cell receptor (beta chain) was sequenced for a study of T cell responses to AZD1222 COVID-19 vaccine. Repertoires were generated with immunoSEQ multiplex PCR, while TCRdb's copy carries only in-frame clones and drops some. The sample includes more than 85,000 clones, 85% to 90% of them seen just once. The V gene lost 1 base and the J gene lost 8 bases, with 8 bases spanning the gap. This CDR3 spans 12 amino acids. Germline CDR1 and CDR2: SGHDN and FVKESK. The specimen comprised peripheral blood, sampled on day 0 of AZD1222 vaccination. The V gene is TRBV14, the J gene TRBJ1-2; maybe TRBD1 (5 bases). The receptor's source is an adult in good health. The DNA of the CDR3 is TGTGCCAGCAGCCAAGGACAGTTAGGCTACACCTTC. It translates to CASSQGQLGYTF.